These 32 T cell receptor beta chains share one sample of origin, sequenced in a study of T-cell memory formation after mild COVID-19. Each CDR3 protein is one row after TCRdb ran MiXCR on the 5' RACE reads. The top ten hold more than 10% of the sample, which has some 160,000 distinct CDR3 sequences, 31% seen once. The sequencing sample was made of PBMCs or a T cell subset sorted from them (not recorded which). All receptors come from an adult woman who had mild COVID-19 (a few samples of this study predate the infection). Cell type and time point are not known.

The gene calls are TRBV20-1 and TRBJ2-5, with no clear D. The CDR3 loop spans 13 amino acids. CDR1 DFQATT and CDR2 SNEGSKA come from the germline V gene (reference sequence). CDR3 DNA sequence: TGCTCCCGCTCTCGGAATTCGGGAGAGACCCAGTACTTC. Amino acids: CSRSRNSGETQYF.

The chain uses TRBV7-2 and TRBJ1-2, with D possibly TRBD1 on 6 matching bases. Trimming pared 0 bases from V and 4 bases from J, leaving 12 bases between. CDR3 length equals 15 residues. The V gene's germline CDR1 is SGHTA and CDR2 FQGNSA. CDR3 protein: CASSLAQGPFYGYTF. CDR3 DNA sequence: TGTGCCAGCAGCTTAGCACAGGGACCGTTCTATGGCTACACCTTC. The entire variable domain, with the rest obtained from reference TRBV7-2 and TRBJ1-2, is as follows: GAGVSQSPSNKVTEKGKDVELRCDPISGHTALYWYRQSLGQGLEFLIYFQGNSAPDKSGLPSDRFSAERTGGSVSTLTIQRTQQEDSAVYLCASSLAQGPFYGYTFGSGTRLTVV.

This clonotype was counted a few times. The rearrangement links TRBV28 to TRBJ1-1; D unresolved. The germline CDR1 and CDR2 sequences are MDHEN and SYDVKM. CDR3 length equals 14 residues. Trimming pared 3 bases from V and 1 base from J, leaving 9 bases between. The DNA of the CDR3 is TGTGCCAGCAGTTTGGCAGGAACGAACACTGAAGCTTTCTTT. Encoded protein: CASSLAGTNTEAFF.

The chain uses TRBV7-3 and TRBJ2-1; TRBD1 agrees at 8 bases. Germline V gives CDR1 SGHTA, CDR2 FQGTGA. V lost 5 bases to trimming and J lost 8 bases; unmatched junction nucleotides: 5. The CDR3 spans 13 residues. CDR3 nucleotides: TGTGCCAGCAGCCTCCAGACAGGGGATGAGCAGTTCTTC. Protein sequence: CASSLQTGDEQFF.

This clonotype was observed a handful of times. The chain is built from TRBV20-1 and TRBJ2-4; no definite D call. V dropped 0 bases and J dropped 1 base, with 19 bases sitting between them. The CDR3 covers 18 residues. Germline V gene lookup returns CDR1 DFQATT and CDR2 SNEGSKA (reference sequence). Written as DNA, the CDR3 is TGCAGTGCTAGAGACCGTAGGAGCACCAGCTGGGCCAAAAACATTCAGTACTTC. It codes for CSARDRRSTSWAKNIQYF.

CDR3 loop: CASSSRGLNTEAFF. CDR3 DNA: TGTGCCAGCAGCTCAAGAGGCCTGAACACTGAAGCTTTCTTT. The rearrangement joins TRBV7-3 to TRBJ1-1; D remains ambiguous. The germline CDR1 and CDR2 sequences are SGHTA and FQGTGA. Trimming stripped 4 bases from V and 0 bases from J, with 9 bases between. The CDR3 covers 14 residues.

The chain has TRBV3-1 and TRBJ2-1; 10 nucleotides agree with TRBD2. This CDR3 has 16 amino acids. From germline, CDR1 is LGHDT and CDR2 YNNKEL (reference sequence). V lost 3 bases and J lost 5; bases outside the gene matches: 7. The CDR3 reads CASSQAGTSANNEQFF. The CDR3 DNA follows: TGTGCCAGCAGCCAGGCCGGGACTAGCGCGAACAATGAGCAGTTCTTC.

This clonotype came up a few times. The chain is built from TRBV9 and TRBJ1-6, with 9 positions matching TRBD1. With V trimmed by 4 bases and J by 6 bases, 8 bases remained unmatched. The CDR3 has 16 residues. Germline V lookup: CDR1 SGDLS, CDR2 YYNGEE. The CDR3 region has the DNA TGTGCCAGCAGCCCCCGGACAGGGGAGAGTAATTCACCCCTCCACTTT. This gives the protein CASSPRTGESNSPLHF.

This clonotype came up a few times. V is TRBV6-5 and J is TRBJ1-6; TRBD1 aligns across 9 bases. Losses at the gene ends were 6 bases for V and 9 bases for J; bases not matched to a gene: 15. The germline CDR1 and CDR2 sequences are MNHEY and SVGAGI. The length of the CDR3 is 17 residues. CDR3 protein: CASRRERLRDRASPLHF. The CDR3 DNA sequence: TGTGCCAGCAGGAGAGAAAGACTACGGGACAGGGCTTCACCCCTCCACTTT.

This clonotype was seen once. The chain links TRBV10-3 to TRBJ2-1; TRBD2 matches 12 bases. J gave up 5 bases and V 8 bases, and 13 bases lay outside the gene matches. CDR3 size: 17 residues. Germline V gene data show CDR1 as ENHRY and CDR2 as SYGVKD. In DNA form, the CDR3 reads TGTGCCATCGGACTAGCGGGATTGGAGCGCTCTGACAATGAGCAGTTCTTC. This gives the protein CAIGLAGLERSDNEQFF.

This chain joins TRBV29-1 and TRBJ2-7; possibly TRBD1 or TRBD2 for D (5 bases each). Trimming shortened V by 2 bases and J by 6 bases, and 17 bases separated the two germline ends. There are 14 residues in the CDR3. From germline, CDR1 is SQVTM and CDR2 ANQGSEA. DNA of the CDR3: TGCAGCGTTGAACCCCTGGGGGAATTGGGCGAGCAGTACTTC. Translation: CSVEPLGELGEQYF.

The chain links TRBV18 to TRBJ1-2; possibly TRBD1 for D (5 bases). Germline CDR1 and CDR2: KGHSH and LQKENI. This CDR3 region has 15 residues. V lost 1 base, J lost 2 bases, and 11 bases lay in between. CDR3 DNA sequence: TGTGCCAGCTCACCACGTAGCGCAGGGAACTATGGCTACACCTTC. Protein: CASSPRSAGNYGYTF.

This clonotype was observed a few times. The genes are TRBV24-1 and TRBJ2-5; D gene ambiguous. With 1 base removed from V and 5 bases from J, the gap between germline ends came to 4 bases. The germline gives CDR1 KGHDR, CDR2 SFDVKD. CDR3 length: 12 residues. CDR3 residues: CATSDFGETQYF. As DNA, the CDR3 is TGTGCCACCAGTGATTTTGGCGAGACCCAGTACTTC.

V usage is TRBV5-4 and J usage is TRBJ2-1, with D hard to call. Germline CDR1 is SGHNT and CDR2 is YYREEE (reference sequence). The V end lost 6 bases, the J end lost 6 bases, and 7 bases lay between the germline ends. The CDR3 has 11 amino acids. The CDR3 nucleotides are TGTGCCAGCACTCAGAGCAATGAGCAGTTCTTC. Residues: CASTQSNEQFF.

The rearrangement uses TRBV6-2 or TRBV6-3 and TRBJ2-1; 10 bases are shared with TRBD2. CDR1 and CDR2 from the germline V gene are MNHEY and SVGEGT. V shed 7 bases and J 0 bases; nucleotides not matched to a gene: 3. The CDR3 runs to 15 residues. The CDR3 nucleotides are TGTGCCAGCAAAAAGCGGGAGGGCTCCTACAATGAGCAGTTCTTC. Protein: CASKKREGSYNEQFF.

This clonotype was counted a few times. V usage is TRBV18 and J usage is TRBJ2-3; D remains ambiguous. Germline CDR1 and CDR2: KGHSH and LQKENI. Trimming left V 4 bases short and J 2 bases short, with 10 bases between. The CDR3 contains 14 residues. This CDR3 is CASSLGFSTDTQYF. In DNA form, the CDR3 reads TGTGCCAGCTCACTGGGATTTTCCACAGATACGCAGTATTTT.

This clonotype was recorded a few times. J is TRBJ2-1 and V is TRBV7-9, with D possibly being TRBD2 (7 bases). The CDR3 contains 14 residues. Germline CDR1 and CDR2: SEHNR and FQNEAQ (reference sequence). V lost 5 bases and J lost 7, with 15 bases in between. CDR3: CASSAQGRANEQFF. The CDR3 nucleotides are TGTGCCAGCAGCGCTCAGGGGAGGGCGAATGAGCAGTTCTTC.

This chain uses TRBV24-1 with TRBJ2-2; no clear D gene. CDR1 and CDR2 from the germline V gene are KGHDR and SFDVKD. The CDR3 is 15 amino acids. V was cut by 5 bases and J by 0 bases, with 9 bases left in between. CDR3 in DNA: TGTGCCACCAGTGGCGGTTGGACGAACACCGGGGAGCTGTTTTTT. This translates into CATSGGWTNTGELFF.

This clonotype was seen only a few times. This rearrangement joins TRBV5-5 to TRBJ2-7, with D perhaps TRBD2 (6 bases). Germline V lookup: CDR1 SGHKS, CDR2 YYEKEE (reference sequence). The ends were cut back, 4 bases at V and 6 bases at J, with 17 bases in the middle. This CDR3 region has 14 residues. The CDR3 DNA follows: TGTGCCAGCAGCCTTGCGGGATTGAGCGTCGAGCAGTACTTC. This codes for CASSLAGLSVEQYF.

The chain combines TRBV4-2 with TRBJ2-1; TRBD2 matches at 12 bases. Germline trimming cut 4 bases from V and 7 bases from J; bases unmatched to any gene: 14. The CDR3 runs to 18 residues. Germline V gene lookup returns CDR1 LGHNA and CDR2 YNFKEQ. The CDR3 protein is CASSPFLFPSGRGNEQFF. The CDR3 nucleotides read TGTGCCAGCAGCCCGTTTCTATTTCCTAGCGGGAGGGGGAATGAGCAGTTCTTC.

The CDR3 coding sequence is TGTGCCACCAGCCCCCGTATAGGGACAGTTGTTTACGAGCAGTACTTC. This codes for CATSPRIGTVVYEQYF. This chain joins TRBV15 and TRBJ2-7; 7 positions match TRBD1. The germline gives CDR1 LNHNV, CDR2 YYDKDF (reference sequence). This CDR3 comprises 16 residues. V lost 5 bases, J lost 4 bases, and 14 bases stayed unmatched.

This clonotype came up a few times. The chain carries TRBV5-1 and TRBJ1-2; D is perhaps TRBD1 (5 bases). This CDR3 contains 16 residues. V gave up 0 bases and J gave up 1 base, with 13 bases separating them. Germline CDR1 is SGHRS and CDR2 is YFSETQ. CDR3 sequence: CASSLENGGYNYGYTF. The CDR3 DNA sequence: TGCGCCAGCAGCTTGGAGAATGGGGGATATAACTATGGCTACACCTTC.

This chain joins TRBV7-9 and TRBJ2-1; TRBD2 matches at 9 bases. Germline-derived CDR1 and CDR2 are SEHNR and FQNEAQ (reference sequence). The CDR3 has 15 residues. With 6 bases clipped from V and 2 bases from J, the junction kept 5 bases outside the gene matches. The CDR3 region has the DNA TGTGCCAGCAGACTTCTAGCGGGAACCTACAATGAGCAGTTCTTC. It yields the protein CASRLLAGTYNEQFF.

This clonotype showed up just a few times. The rearrangement links TRBV4-1 to TRBJ2-1, with D hard to call. The CDR3 has 12 residues. The V gene lost 4 bases and the J gene lost 8 bases, with 9 bases spanning the gap. The germline CDR1 and CDR2 sequences are MGHRA and YSYEKL. The DNA for the CDR3 is TGCGCCAGCAGCCGCGCCTTGGATGAGCAGTTCTTC. Translation: CASSRALDEQFF.

This clonotype was detected only a few times. This chain connects TRBV5-1 to TRBJ2-7; possible D gene TRBD2, 5 bases. V was shortened by 0 bases and J by 2 bases, with 9 bases between the two germline ends. The germline gives CDR1 SGHRS, CDR2 YFSETQ. This CDR3 is 14 amino acids long. CDR3 sequence reads: CASSLGGQTYEQYF. CDR3 nucleotides: TGCGCCAGCAGCTTGGGCGGGCAGACCTACGAGCAGTACTTC.

The chain is built from TRBV18 and TRBJ2-1; 7 bases match TRBD1. The germline V gene encodes CDR1 KGHSH and CDR2 LQKENI. With 3 bases clipped from V and 8 bases from J, the junction kept 4 bases outside the gene matches. This CDR3 is built from 13 residues. This CDR3 reads CASSPRDRDEQFF. Here the CDR3 DNA reads TGTGCCAGCTCACCCCGAGACAGGGATGAGCAGTTCTTC.

This chain connects TRBV20-1 to TRBJ2-7, with 10 bases fitting TRBD1. The CDR3 is 12 amino acids. Germline CDR1 reads DFQATT; CDR2 reads SNEGSKA (reference sequence). The J segment lost 5 bases and the V segment lost 6 bases, leaving 4 bases of the junction unmatched. CDR3 region: CSAWDRGNEQYF. CDR3 DNA sequence: TGCAGTGCCTGGGACAGGGGTAACGAGCAGTACTTC.

This sequence joins TRBV5-1 and TRBJ2-3; 7 bases agree with TRBD1. The CDR3 is 15 amino acids. The germline V gene has CDR1 SGHRS and CDR2 YFSETQ. Unmatched junction bases numbered 8, after V lost 4 bases and J lost 3 bases. The CDR3 DNA follows: TGCGCCAGCAGCGTCGGGACAGCCTCAACAGATACGCAGTATTTT. Protein product: CASSVGTASTDTQYF.

The genes are TRBV20-1 and TRBJ1-1, with unresolved D. CDR1 is DFQATT, CDR2 SNEGSKA, per germline (reference sequence). This CDR3 comprises 12 residues. Trimming shortened V by 3 bases and J by 3 bases, and 8 bases separated the two germline ends. The CDR3 coding sequence is TGCAGTGCTAGGGTTCGCGACACTGAAGCTTTCTTT. It encodes CSARVRDTEAFF.

The genes are TRBV18 and TRBJ1-2, with TRBD1 identical over 11 bases. In germline, CDR1 is KGHSH, CDR2 LQKENI. The CDR3 extends over 15 amino acids. The J segment lost 5 bases and the V segment lost 0 bases, leaving 2 bases of the junction unmatched. The CDR3 coding sequence is TGTGCCAGCTCACCACCGGGACAGGGGGATTATGGCTACACCTTC. It encodes CASSPPGQGDYGYTF.

The rearrangement uses TRBV9 and TRBJ2-7; 10 nucleotides line up with TRBD2. The ends lost 3 bases at V and 2 bases at J; junction bases unmatched: 5. The CDR3 is 15 residues long. Per germline, CDR1 SGDLS and CDR2 YYNGEE. Here the CDR3 reads CASSASGGTTYEQYF. CDR3 coding DNA: TGTGCCAGCAGCGCTAGCGGGGGAACCACCTACGAGCAGTACTTC.

The V and J genes are TRBV2 and TRBJ2-7, with 10 bases aligning to TRBD2. Germline lookup yields CDR1 SNHLY and CDR2 FYNNEI. The CDR3 is made up of 17 amino acids. With V trimmed by 1 base and J by 3 bases, 9 bases remained unmatched. The CDR3 reads CASSEGGLAGVNYEQYF. The CDR3 nucleotides are TGTGCCAGCAGTGAAGGCGGGCTAGCGGGAGTAAACTACGAGCAGTACTTC.